Listed here are 2 T cell receptor beta chains from one sample, sequenced in a study of regulatory T cells in long-lasting Graves disease. Time point described: persistent/refractory GD, antithyroid drugs over 5 years with positive TRAb. PBMC-derived RNA was used for the TCR library. CDR3-region Arm-PCR and iRepertoire HTBI primers produced the TCR beta libraries. TCRdb reprocessed the multiplex PCR reads with MiXCR, giving one entry per CDR3 protein. The top ten clones hold roughly 40% of a sample with 600,000 to 800,000 distinct CDR3 sequences, 25% to 35% of them seen once. The material was peripheral blood mononuclear cells (PBMCs), obtained when the disease was refractory, from a patient treated with antithyroid drugs. All receptors come from a female donor with Graves disease.

This clonotype was counted a few times. V gene TRBV12-3 or TRBV12-4 combines with J gene TRBJ1-2, with a weak D call TRBD1 (5 bases). V dropped 3 bases and J dropped 4 bases, with 9 bases sitting between them. The CDR3 totals 13 residues. The CDR3 protein is CASSLTVLYGYTF. DNA of the CDR3: TGTGCCAGCAGTTTGACAGTTCTCTATGGCTACACCTTC.

There are a few counts of this clonotype. V usage is TRBV12-3 or TRBV12-4 and J usage is TRBJ1-3, with a tentative D call TRBD1 (5 bases). This CDR3 is built from 15 residues. Trimming removed 5 bases from V and 0 bases from J, with 11 bases in between. The CDR3 sequence: CASSNYDSSGNTIYF. For the CDR3, the DNA is TGTGCCAGCAGTAACTATGACAGCTCTGGAAACACCATATATTTT.